Described below is a single TCR beta chain sequence and its context. CDR3 length: 16 amino acids. Per germline, CDR1 LNHNV and CDR2 YYDKDF (reference sequence). V was pared by 0 bases and J by 0 bases, with 8 bases between. The data were obtained in a study of monozygotic twins with cystic fibrosis. Clones were sequenced by immunoSEQ multiplex PCR, and TCRdb holds only the in-frame ones, with some missing. The table shows 14,000 to 15,000 clones, with 80% to 90% occurring only once. The chain links TRBV15 to TRBJ1-4; D is possibly TRBD1 (5 bases). The TCR comes from a boy between 10 and 17 years old with cystic fibrosis. Sequencing was carried out using blood. In DNA, the CDR3 is TGTGCCACCAGCAGAGATACGGGGGCAACTAATGAAAAACTGTTTTTT. Translating gives CATSRDTGATNEKLFF.